What follows is one TCR beta chain and its context. These data come from a study of blood T cells in healthy people across ages. A second PCR, run for roughly 7 to 11 cycles, used a sample-barcoded 5' primer plus a J-beta primer mix. Each CDR3 protein is one row after TCRdb ran MiXCR on the 5' RACE reads. The sample includes about 640,000 distinct CDR3 sequences, under 65% of them seen just once. Germline V gene lookup returns CDR1 SGHAT and CDR2 FQNNGV. The CDR3 is made up of 15 amino acids. Sequencing was done on a sample of blood. This TCR derives from a man in his 60s in good health. The chain joins TRBV11-2 to TRBJ2-5; a weak D match, TRBD2 (5 bases). The J call may be faulty, since TRBJ2-7 better matches the DNA end. Here the CDR3 DNA reads TGTGCCAGCAGCTTACCCGAGGGAGAGATCGACGAGCAGTACTTC. This gives the protein CASSLPEGEIDEQYF.